The source of this TCR beta chain is a study of T cells after yellow fever vaccination. Study-level findings and limits: A large majority of primary-vaccination clones showed up again after the booster (96% CD4, 88% CD8).

In the case of this clonotype: Its target is unknown.

The ends lost 6 bases at V and 8 bases at J; junction bases unmatched: 6. CDR1 and CDR2 from the germline V gene are ENHRY and SYGVKD. The CDR3 runs 13 residues. TCRdb independently ran MiXCR on the 5' RACE reads; one entry per CDR3 protein. Of hundreds of thousands of distinct CDR3 sequences in the sample, around 13% were seen once. This clonotype was sampled from a man between 18 and 35 years old who received the YFV17D yellow fever vaccine. This material consisted of CD4+ T cells sorted from PBMCs, taken 15 days after the yellow fever booster vaccination. This sequence joins TRBV10-3 and TRBJ1-4, with 7 positions matching TRBD1. For the CDR3, the DNA is TGTGCCATCAGGGAAGGGGGCTACGAAAAACTGTTTTTT. Translation gives CAIREGGYEKLFF.